These T cell receptor beta chains were read from a single sample in a study of cytomegalovirus exposure and HLA in healthy donors. Data came from immunoSEQ multiplex PCR; TCRdb stores just in-frame clones and leaves some out. The sample holds 130,000 to 150,000 clones, about two thirds seen once. Sequenced: PBMCs. The receptors originated from a man in his forties or fifties in good health and CMV-seronegative. CDR3s leave out the opening cysteine and the closing phenylalanine or tryptophan.

>TRBV4-3|TRBJ1-2
ASSQDLEGVRKRIGYP
>TRBV13|TRBJ2-4
ASSLRSRLAVHKNIQY
>TRBV7-6|TRBJ2-5
ASSSPVAGGGETQY
>TRBV21-1|TRBJ1-1
ASSKGTRVDTEAF
>TRBV7-9|TRBJ2-5
ASSQGTGGQETQY
>TRBV7-7|TRBJ2-2
ASSLTSGNTGELF
>TRBV9|TRBJ2-3
ASSLRGGPVDTQY
>TRBV7-9|TRBJ2-2
ASPKGGRTGELF
>TRBV6-5|TRBJ2-1
ASTDSGGPNNEQF
>TRBV6-5|TRBJ1-2
ASTQNFIRYGYT
>TRBV2|TRBJ1-4
ASSERRLTNEKLF
>TRBV10-3|TRBJ1-1
AISEGDEYAF
>TRBV9|TRBJ2-5
ASSGIAGGAFETQY
>TRBV29-1|TRBJ2-1
SVDFSSYNEQF
>TRBV19|TRBJ2-7
ASIPRQGHEQY
>TRBV5-6|TRBJ1-2
ASSLDRDRYGYT